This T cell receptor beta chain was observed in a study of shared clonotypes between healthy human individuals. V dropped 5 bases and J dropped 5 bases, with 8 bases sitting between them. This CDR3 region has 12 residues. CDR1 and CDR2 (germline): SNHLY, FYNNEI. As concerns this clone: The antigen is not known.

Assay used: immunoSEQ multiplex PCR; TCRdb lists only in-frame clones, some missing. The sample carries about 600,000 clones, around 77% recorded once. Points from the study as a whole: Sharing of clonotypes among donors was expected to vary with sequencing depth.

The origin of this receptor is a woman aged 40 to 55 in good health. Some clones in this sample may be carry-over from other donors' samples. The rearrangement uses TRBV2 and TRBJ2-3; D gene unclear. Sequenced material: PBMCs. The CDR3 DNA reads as TGTGCCAGCAGTCCGACCAGAGATACGCAGTATTTT. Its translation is CASSPTRDTQYF.